These 27 T cell receptor beta chains were sequenced from one sample in a study of radiotherapy plus CTLA-4 blockade in lung cancer. The assay was immunoSEQ multiplex PCR, and TCRdb's table has in-frame clones only and misses some. The sample has around 90,000 clones; about 85% are singletons. The source was peripheral blood, collected from a patient treated with radiotherapy plus ipilimumab. The receptors were sampled from a human donor with non-small cell lung cancer that progressed on radiotherapy plus ipilimumab.

V usage is TRBV9 and J usage is TRBJ2-2, with D possibly matching TRBD1 (5 bases). Trimming stripped 5 bases from V and 6 bases from J, with 11 bases between. The V gene's germline CDR1 is SGDLS and CDR2 YYNGEE. This CDR3 has 13 amino acids. The CDR3 protein is CASSARVAGELFF. The CDR3 nucleotides read TGTGCCAGCAGTGCCAGGGTAGCCGGGGAGCTGTTTTTT.

V gene TRBV21-1 combines with J gene TRBJ2-7; no DNA check was done on the table's D call, TRBD2. TRBV21-1 is labeled a pseudogene. The CDR3 contains 15 residues. The CDR3 region has the DNA TGTGCCAGCAGTTTACTAGCGGGAGGCACCTACGAGCAGTACTTC. Translating it yields CASSLLAGGTYEQYF.

The table lists this clone with a few counts. The V and J genes are TRBV6-4 and TRBJ1-2; D gene unclear. CDR3 length: 13 amino acids. Germline V CDR1 and CDR2: MRHNA, SNTAGT. The V and J ends lost 2 bases and 4 bases respectively, with 8 bases between them. The CDR3: CASSDEAGYGYTF. CDR3 bases: TGTGCCAGCAGTGACGAGGCAGGCTATGGCTACACCTTC.

The V and J genes are TRBV29-1 and TRBJ2-7; TRBD1 is a possible D gene (7 bases). The ends were cut back, 6 bases at V and 2 bases at J, with 14 bases in the middle. CDR1 and CDR2 (germline): SQVTM, ANQGSEA. This CDR3 region has 13 residues. In DNA, the CDR3 is TGCAGCGTCCCAGGGGGGCGACCCTACGAGCAGTACTTC. Amino acids: CSVPGGRPYEQYF.

This clone has more than one count but fewer than ten. This sequence joins TRBV19 and TRBJ1-2, with a tentative D call TRBD1 (5 bases). V shed 3 bases and J shed 8 bases, with 13 bases lying between them. The germline CDR1 and CDR2 sequences are LNHDA and SQIVND (reference sequence). This CDR3 comprises 13 residues. CDR3 coding DNA: TGTGCCAGTAGTATGGGGCGCAGGTTGGGCTACACCTTC. Its translation: CASSMGRRLGYTF. Full variable domain (missing parts from reference TRBV19 and TRBJ1-2): DGGITQSPKYLFRKEGQNVTLSCEQNLNHDAMYWYRQDPGQGLRLIYYSQIVNDFQKGDIAEGYSVSREKKESFPLTVTSAQKNPTAFYLCASSMGRRLGYTFGSGTRLTVV.

This chain links TRBV6-5 with TRBJ1-4; TRBD1 agrees at 10 bases. The CDR3 contains 14 residues. V shed 6 bases and J 8 bases; nucleotides not matched to a gene: 6. The germline V gene has CDR1 MNHEY and CDR2 SVGAGI. The CDR3 here is CASRRQGAREKLFF. The CDR3 bases are TGTGCCAGCAGACGACAGGGGGCGCGAGAAAAACTGTTTTTT.

The chain recombines TRBV2 with TRBJ2-5, with D possibly matching TRBD2 (6 bases). The CDR3 has 13 amino acids. Germline loops: CDR1 SNHLY, CDR2 FYNNEI. The CDR3 is CADGRGAGETQYF. DNA for the CDR3: TGTGCTGATGGACGCGGGGCCGGGGAGACCCAGTACTTC.

The chain has TRBV19 and TRBJ1-5, with unresolved D. Per the germline V gene, CDR1 is LNHDA and CDR2 is SQIVND (reference sequence). The CDR3 length is 13 residues. The V end lost 1 base, the J end lost 7 bases, and 8 bases lay between the germline ends. CDR3 residues: CASSIGHQQPQHF. CDR3 bases: TGTGCCAGTAGTATAGGGCATCAGCAGCCCCAGCATTTT.

The chain employs TRBV27 and TRBJ2-1; no clear D. This CDR3 comprises 14 residues. The ends were cut back, 5 bases at V and 2 bases at J, with 10 bases in the middle. Germline V gene data show CDR1 as MNHEY and CDR2 as SMNVEV (reference sequence). CDR3 bases: TGTGCCAGCAGTCAGAAAGGGCCCTACAATGAGCAGTTCTTC. This encodes CASSQKGPYNEQFF.

The chain combines TRBV6-6 with TRBJ2-7; D is tentatively TRBD1 or TRBD2 (5 bases each). This CDR3 has 16 amino acids. V was trimmed by 4 bases and J by 1 base, leaving 17 bases between them. In germline, CDR1 is MNHNY, CDR2 SVGAGI (reference sequence). The DNA for the CDR3 is TGTGCCAGCAGTTCGAGGGGAGCTACGGCTTCCTACGAGCAGTACTTC. Its protein is CASSSRGATASYEQYF.

J is TRBJ2-5 and V is TRBV6-6; the D gene is possibly TRBD1 (6 bases). This CDR3 region has 15 residues. The V gene's germline CDR1 is MNHNY and CDR2 SVGAGI (reference sequence). Trimming took off 5 bases at V and 4 bases at J, with 17 bases between the two ends. CDR3 nucleotides: TGTGCCAGCAGTCGGACAGCTAGGGGGTCAGAGACCCAGTACTTC. Amino acids: CASSRTARGSETQYF.

This rearrangement joins TRBV19 to TRBJ1-5; no reliable D call. The CDR3 has 13 amino acids. CDR1 is LNHDA, CDR2 SQIVND, per germline (reference sequence). V was trimmed by 1 base and J by 7 bases, leaving 8 bases between them. CDR3 amino acids: CASSIGPGQPQHF. The CDR3 DNA reads TGTGCCAGTAGTATAGGTCCTGGCCAGCCCCAGCATTTT.

The chain is built from TRBV5-8 and TRBJ2-3, with D maybe TRBD1 (6 bases). The CDR3 covers 15 residues. The V gene's germline CDR1 is SGHTS and CDR2 YDEGEE. V dropped 1 base and J dropped 6 bases, with 15 bases sitting between them. CDR3 DNA sequence: TGTGCCAGCAGCTTGAACCCAGGGGTTGGCGATACGCAGTATTTT. Encoded protein: CASSLNPGVGDTQYF.

V gene TRBV19 combines with J gene TRBJ1-1, with no clear D. The CDR3 contains 13 residues. CDR1 and CDR2 from the germline V gene are LNHDA and SQIVND (reference sequence). Trimming took off 4 bases at V and 4 bases at J, with 10 bases between the two ends. The CDR3 DNA is TGTGCCAGTAGTACCGGTGTGGGCACTGAAGCTTTCTTT. This translates into CASSTGVGTEAFF.

The V and J genes are TRBV10-3 and TRBJ2-5; D is unresolved. This CDR3 has 13 amino acids. The V gene lost 4 bases and the J gene lost 1 base, with 7 bases spanning the gap. Germline V gene sequence: CDR1 ENHRY, CDR2 SYGVKD. The CDR3 sequence: CAISGSVQETQYF. The CDR3 DNA reads as TGTGCCATCAGTGGGTCAGTCCAAGAGACCCAGTACTTC.

This chain links TRBV5-1 with TRBJ2-7; D is ambiguous. Trimming pared 4 bases from V and 5 bases from J, leaving 19 bases between. The germline V gene encodes CDR1 SGHRS and CDR2 YFSETQ. The CDR3 extends over 15 amino acids. The CDR3 loop is CASSPMSPGINEQYF. DNA of the CDR3: TGCGCCAGCAGCCCCATGAGCCCAGGTATCAACGAGCAGTACTTC.

The chain couples TRBV6-6 to TRBJ1-5; TRBD1 aligns across 10 bases. This CDR3 has 16 amino acids. The V and J ends lost 6 bases and 6 bases, in that order; junction bases with no gene match: 11. Germline CDR1 is MNHNY and CDR2 is SVGAGI (reference sequence). The CDR3 region is CASSRDRGSLTQPQHF. For the CDR3, the DNA is TGTGCCAGCAGCCGGGACAGGGGATCCCTAACTCAGCCCCAGCATTTT.

This clone was observed a single time. The chain employs TRBV6-1 and TRBJ2-7; TRBD2 is a possible D gene (5 bases). In germline, CDR1 is MNHNS, CDR2 SASEGT. The CDR3 covers 13 residues. V lost 7 bases, J lost 0 bases, and 10 bases lay in between. CDR3 sequence: CASISVSSYEQYF. The DNA for the CDR3 is TGTGCCAGCATTAGCGTCAGCTCCTACGAGCAGTACTTC.

This clone was seen a handful of times. The V and J genes are TRBV7-6 and TRBJ2-3, with 8 bases aligning to TRBD2. J lost 0 bases, V lost 1 base, and 6 bases had no gene match. Germline CDR1 is SGHVS and CDR2 is FNYEAQ. The CDR3 totals 17 residues. The CDR3 bases are TGTGCCAGCAGCTTAGTCGCGGGGGGCCGTAGCACAGATACGCAGTATTTT. It encodes CASSLVAGGRSTDTQYF.

This rearrangement joins TRBV18 to TRBJ2-3; 7 bases match TRBD1. The CDR3 covers 15 residues. The V gene end was trimmed by 3 bases and the J gene end by 1 base; junction bases not matched to a gene: 4. In germline, CDR1 is KGHSH, CDR2 LQKENI. The CDR3 spells CASSPVGQGTDTQYF. The CDR3 bases are TGTGCCAGCTCACCGGTCGGACAGGGCACAGATACGCAGTATTTT.

This chain uses TRBV7-3 with TRBJ1-1, with 7 bases aligning to TRBD1. J lost 1 base, V lost 4 bases, and 6 bases had no gene match. The CDR3 length is 15 residues. Germline V gives CDR1 SGHTA, CDR2 FQGTGA. This CDR3 reads CASSSGDRRNTEAFF. Here the CDR3 DNA reads TGTGCCAGCAGCTCCGGGGACAGACGGAACACTGAAGCTTTCTTT.

This clone occurred a few times. J is TRBJ1-2 and V is TRBV7-9; 9 bases are a match to TRBD1. CDR1 is SEHNR and CDR2 is FQNEAQ in the germline V gene (reference sequence). The CDR3 loop spans 14 amino acids. V lost 2 bases to trimming and J lost 8 bases; unmatched junction nucleotides: 6. CDR3 sequence: CASSLSGTGSGYTF. Written as DNA, the CDR3 is TGTGCCAGCAGCTTAAGTGGGACAGGGTCCGGCTACACCTTC.

J is TRBJ2-7 and V is TRBV15; D is perhaps TRBD1 (6 bases). The V gene lost 3 bases and the J gene lost 3 bases, with 15 bases spanning the gap. Germline V gene lookup returns CDR1 LNHNV and CDR2 YYDKDF (reference sequence). CDR3 size: 15 residues. The CDR3 nucleotides read TGTGCCACCAGCAGCCGACTGACAGGTGGCTACGAGCAGTACTTC. Its protein is CATSSRLTGGYEQYF.

This chain connects TRBV2 to TRBJ2-7; D might be TRBD1 or TRBD2, each matching 5 bases. The CDR3 is 14 residues long. With 4 bases removed from V and 2 bases from J, the gap between germline ends came to 12 bases. The germline CDR1 and CDR2 sequences are SNHLY and FYNNEI. The CDR3 sequence: CASSARDPPYEQYF. The CDR3 DNA is TGTGCCAGCAGTGCCCGGGACCCTCCCTACGAGCAGTACTTC.

The CDR3 spells CASSSTGVDTQYF. Here the CDR3 DNA reads TGTGCCAGCAGCTCTACGGGGGTTGATACGCAGTATTTT. The chain couples TRBV11-2 to TRBJ2-3, with D maybe TRBD2 (6 bases). Germline assignment: CDR1 SGHAT and CDR2 FQNNGV. This CDR3 spans 13 amino acids. Trimming took 4 bases from V and 6 from J, leaving 11 bases between them. Based on the CDR3 plus reference TRBV11-2 and TRBJ2-3, the full variable domain is EAGVAQSPRYKIIEKRQSVAFWCNPISGHATLYWYQQILGQGPKLLIQFQNNGVVDDSQLPKDRFSAERLKGVDSTLKIQPAKLEDSAVYLCASSSTGVDTQYFGPGTRLTVL.

This clone has a handful of counts. This rearrangement joins TRBV14 to TRBJ2-3; D not resolved. Germline CDR1 and CDR2: SGHDN and FVKESK. The germline V and J ends were trimmed by 0 bases and 5 bases, with 12 bases remaining between them. The CDR3 is 15 residues long. CDR3 sequence (DNA): TGTGCCAGCAGCCAAGATCGTCTAAATGTAGATACGCAGTATTTT. It yields the protein CASSQDRLNVDTQYF.

The rearrangement links TRBV4-3 to TRBJ1-6; possible D gene TRBD1, 6 bases. CDR1 is LGHNA and CDR2 is YSLEER in the germline V gene. The CDR3 contains 15 residues. Deletions cut 2 bases from V and 12 bases from J, with 17 bases between. CDR3 in amino acids: CASSQRGGDEGPLHF. The CDR3 nucleotides are TGCGCCAGCAGCCAAAGAGGGGGAGACGAGGGACCCCTCCACTTT.